The next 5 T cell receptor delta chains were all read from a single sample in a study of γδ T cells in repeated Plasmodium falciparum infection. Vgamma9/Vdelta2+ and Vdelta2-negative gammadelta T cells were flow-sorted from PBMC for bulk sequencing. TCRdb applied CATT to the multiplex PCR reads for clone calling. The table has 40,000 to 55,000 delta-chain clones, 1.5% to 2% seen once; the top ten hold roughly a quarter. The sequenced material came from gamma-delta T cells from blood. These receptors all come from a pool of human donors (malaria-infected and uninfected, not separated).

Details on this clone: A far larger clone is only one base removed, so a read error is likely. Other nucleotide sequences from this sample produce the same CDR3. The J gene is TRDJ1, the V gene TRDV2; tentative D call: TRDD3 (6 bases). TCRdb carries no J gene annotation; the J gene was assigned here by matching the DNA with germline. Trimming pared 6 bases from V and 0 bases from J, leaving 16 bases between. There are 15 residues in the CDR3. CDR1 is GEAIGNYY, CDR2 EKD, per germline. The CDR3 sequence is CACRWGGPYTDKLIF. CDR3 DNA sequence: TGTGCCTGTCGCTGGGGAGGTCCGTACACCGATAAACTCATCTTT.

In this sample, this clone turned up many times. A read error likely explains why the TCRdb protein, taken from a much larger clone, differs from this DNA's translation at residue 13; the protein shown is translated from the DNA. The chain has TRDV2 and TRDJ1; 11 bases line up with TRDD3. TCRdb does not report a J gene; here it was assigned by matching the DNA to germline references. Germline V CDR1 and CDR2: GEAIGNYY, EKD. The CDR3 spans 17 residues. Written as DNA, the CDR3 is TGTGCCTGTGATATACTGGGGGATAACCGATACACCAATAAACTCATCTTT. Translated: CACDILGDNRYTNKLIF.

For this clone: A read error is likely here: a far larger clone is one base away. Other nucleotide sequences from this sample produce the same CDR3. No J gene was called, and the V gene is TRDV1; the tabulated D call, TRDD3, remains unverified against the DNA. Germline V gene sequence: CDR1 TSWWSYY, CDR2 QGS. The CDR3 is 25 residues long. DNA for the CDR3: TGTGCTCTTGGGGAACCTCATTTCCTACGGGGTTCGTTACGCTGGGGAGCCTCCTACACCGATAAACTAATCTTT. Protein product: CALGEPHFLRGSLRWGASYTDKLIF.

A word on this clone: For this DNA, TCRdb reports the protein of a much larger clone, which diverges at residue 3, most likely from a read error; the protein presented here is translated directly from the DNA. The chain combines TRDV2 with TRDJ1; 9 bases are a match to TRDD3. Matching the DNA to germline supplied the J gene, which TCRdb does not give. CDR3 length: 15 amino acids. CDR1 and CDR2 from the germline V gene are GEAIGNYY and EKD. Written as DNA, the CDR3 is TGTGCCCGTGACGTACTGGGGGAGACCTCCGATAAACTCATCTTT. Translated: CARDVLGETSDKLIF.

This clone was detected a few times. TCRdb attributes to this sequence the protein of a much larger clone, which differs from the DNA translation at residue 10; a read error is likely, and the protein displayed is translated from the DNA. The chain is built from TRDV1 and TRDJ1; 7 bases align to TRDD3. V lost 0 bases, J lost 0 bases, and 10 bases stayed unmatched. This CDR3 is 18 amino acids long. Germline loops: CDR1 TSWWSYY, CDR2 QGS. CDR3 DNA sequence: TGTGCTCTTGGGGAACTAAAATGGGGGACGTCCGACACCGATAAACTCATCTTT. The encoded protein is CALGELKWGTSDTDKLIF.